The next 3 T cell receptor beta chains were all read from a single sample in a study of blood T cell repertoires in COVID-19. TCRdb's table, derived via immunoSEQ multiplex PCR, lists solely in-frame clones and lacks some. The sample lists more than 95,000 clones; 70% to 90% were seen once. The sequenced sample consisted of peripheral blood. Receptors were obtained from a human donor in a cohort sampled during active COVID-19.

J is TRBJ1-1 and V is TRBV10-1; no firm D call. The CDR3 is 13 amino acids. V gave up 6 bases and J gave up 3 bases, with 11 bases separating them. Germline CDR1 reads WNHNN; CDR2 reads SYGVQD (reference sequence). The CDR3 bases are TGCGCCAGCAGGTCGACTGAACACACTGAAGCTTTCTTT. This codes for CASRSTEHTEAFF.

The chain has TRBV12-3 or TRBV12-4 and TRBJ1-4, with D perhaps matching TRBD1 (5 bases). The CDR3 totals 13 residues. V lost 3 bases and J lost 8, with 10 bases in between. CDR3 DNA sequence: TGTGCCAGCAGTTTTGGACACGGCGAAAAACTGTTTTTT. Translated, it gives CASSFGHGEKLFF.

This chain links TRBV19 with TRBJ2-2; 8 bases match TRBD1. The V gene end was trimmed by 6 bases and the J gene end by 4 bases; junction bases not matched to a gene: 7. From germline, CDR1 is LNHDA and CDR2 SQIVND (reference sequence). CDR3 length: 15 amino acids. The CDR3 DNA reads TGTGCCAGTAGAACCGGGACAGGACCCACCGGGGAGCTGTTTTTT. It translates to CASRTGTGPTGELFF.